The 25 T cell receptor beta chains reported below all come from one sample, sequenced in a study of blood T cell repertoires in COVID-19. The repertoire was sequenced with immunoSEQ multiplex PCR; TCRdb's copy has only in-frame clones and lacks some. The table includes 200,000 to 250,000 clones, 70% to 90% detected once. What was sequenced was PBMCs or T cells enriched from blood (not recorded which). These receptors were obtained from a man aged 25-45 years who had recovered from COVID-19.

This clone was found a few times. The chain links TRBV30 to TRBJ1-3, with D tentatively TRBD1 (6 bases). The CDR3 is made up of 12 amino acids. Germline V lookup: CDR1 GTSNPN, CDR2 SVGIG (reference sequence). Deletions cut 2 bases from V and 8 bases from J, with 10 bases between. CDR3 region: CAWSSAGDTIYF. The DNA for the CDR3 is TGTGCCTGGAGTTCGGCAGGGGACACCATATATTTT.

The chain links TRBV29-1 to TRBJ1-3; 9 bases are a match to TRBD1. There are 14 residues in the CDR3. V shed 5 bases, J shed 4 bases, and the junction held 6 bases outside the gene matches. The germline V gene encodes CDR1 SQVTM and CDR2 ANQGSEA. CDR3 in amino acids: CSVMTGGFGNTIYF. CDR3 coding DNA: TGCAGCGTTATGACAGGGGGGTTCGGAAACACCATATATTTT.

The V gene is TRBV7-8, the J gene TRBJ2-2; TRBD2 matches 8 bases. The length of the CDR3 is 17 residues. Per the germline V gene, CDR1 is SGHVS and CDR2 is FQNEAQ. J gave up 2 bases and V 5 bases, and 10 bases lay outside the gene matches. CDR3 bases: TGTGCCAGCAGCACCGTTCGCGGGGGGATTAACACCGGGGAGCTGTTTTTT. Encoded protein: CASSTVRGGINTGELFF. Combining the CDR3 with reference TRBV7-8 and TRBJ2-2 gives the whole variable domain GAGVSQSPRYKVAKRGQDVALRCDPISGHVSLFWYQQALGQGPEFLTYFQNEAQLDKSGLPSDRFFAERPEGSVSTLKIQRTQQEDSAVYLCASSTVRGGINTGELFFGEGSRLTVL.

This clone occurred once. The chain couples TRBV6-5 to TRBJ2-1; TRBD1 aligns across 7 bases. V was clipped by 6 bases and J by 12 bases; unmatched bases: 8. CDR1 is MNHEY, CDR2 SVGAGI, per germline. The CDR3 spans 12 residues. The CDR3 protein is CASSTGRQGQFF. The CDR3 DNA reads as TGTGCCAGCAGCACCGGGCGACAGGGGCAGTTCTTC.

The V and J genes are TRBV19 and TRBJ1-6; maybe TRBD1 (6 bases). Germline V gene sequence: CDR1 LNHDA, CDR2 SQIVND (reference sequence). The CDR3 totals 16 residues. With 5 bases removed from V and 5 bases from J, the gap between germline ends came to 16 bases. CDR3 sequence: CASSVPGGSHNSPLHF. The CDR3, as DNA: TGTGCCAGTAGTGTCCCGGGGGGCAGCCATAATTCACCCCTCCACTTT.

The gene calls are TRBV5-4 and TRBJ1-6, with TRBD1 identical over 7 bases. The CDR3 totals 14 residues. The V segment lost 7 bases and the J segment 7 bases; nucleotides outside the gene matches: 8. CDR1 and CDR2 from the germline V gene are SGHNT and YYREEE (reference sequence). The CDR3 is CASGHQGDNSPLHF. CDR3 nucleotides: TGTGCCAGCGGACACCAGGGGGACAATTCACCCCTCCACTTT.

The chain uses TRBV7-2 and TRBJ2-7; 8 bases fit TRBD1. Losses at the gene ends were 4 bases for V and 4 bases for J; bases not matched to a gene: 9. The CDR3 has 15 amino acids. CDR1 SGHTA and CDR2 FQGNSA come from the germline V gene. CDR3 in DNA: TGTGCCAGCAGCTCCCCGGGACAGGTTCTTTACGAGCAGTACTTC. Translated: CASSSPGQVLYEQYF.

The rearrangement links TRBV6-2 or TRBV6-3 to TRBJ1-6; 11 bases are a match to TRBD1. The CDR3 is made up of 15 amino acids. V dropped 2 bases and J dropped 12; count of bases not matched to a gene: 6. The germline V gene encodes CDR1 MNHEY and CDR2 SVGEGT. This CDR3 reads CASSYGPGQGGPLHF. The DNA of the CDR3 is TGTGCCAGCAGTTACGGGCCGGGACAGGGGGGACCCCTCCACTTT.

This sequence joins TRBV5-6 and TRBJ1-3; no reliable D call. The CDR3 is 16 amino acids. Germline-derived CDR1 and CDR2 are SGHDT and YYEEEE. V was trimmed by 2 bases and J by 0 bases, leaving 12 bases between them. This CDR3 reads CASSLRRTASGNTIYF. DNA for the CDR3: TGTGCCAGCAGCTTAAGGAGGACGGCCTCTGGAAACACCATATATTTT.

The CDR3 region is CASSQTTGWGPNTEAFF. The CDR3 DNA reads as TGCGCCAGCAGCCAAACCACAGGGTGGGGGCCGAACACTGAAGCTTTCTTT. The gene calls are TRBV4-1 and TRBJ1-1; the D gene is possibly TRBD1 (6 bases). The CDR3 extends over 17 amino acids. Germline CDR1 reads MGHRA; CDR2 reads YSYEKL. V lost 2 bases, J lost 1 base, and 17 bases lay in between.

This chain uses TRBV11-2 with TRBJ2-1, with D possibly TRBD2 on 6 matching bases. CDR1 and CDR2 (germline): SGHAT, FQNNGV. The CDR3 sequence is 15 residues long. Trimming shortened V by 1 base and J by 8 bases, and 15 bases separated the two germline ends. This chain's CDR3 is CASSLGQLARHEQFF. In DNA form, the CDR3 reads TGTGCCAGCAGCTTAGGCCAACTAGCTCGGCATGAGCAGTTCTTC.

The chain employs TRBV18 and TRBJ2-2, with 7 bases matching TRBD2. The germline V gene has CDR1 KGHSH and CDR2 LQKENI. With 5 bases clipped from V and 1 base from J, the junction kept 1 base outside the gene matches. The length of the CDR3 is 14 residues. CDR3 sequence reads: CASSGTKNTGELFF. CDR3 DNA sequence: TGTGCCAGCTCAGGGACTAAGAACACCGGGGAGCTGTTTTTT.

The chain carries TRBV4-1 and TRBJ2-1, with 10 bases matching TRBD2. V lost 4 bases to trimming and J lost 1 base; unmatched junction nucleotides: 7. Germline V lookup: CDR1 MGHRA, CDR2 YSYEKL. There are 17 residues in the CDR3. The chain's CDR3 is CASSRTLAGESYNEQFF. The CDR3 DNA follows: TGCGCCAGCAGCCGTACCCTAGCGGGGGAGTCCTACAATGAGCAGTTCTTC.

The chain combines TRBV11-1 with TRBJ2-7; 8 bases agree with TRBD2. From germline, CDR1 is SGHAT and CDR2 FQDESV (reference sequence). V lost 7 bases, J lost 0 bases, and 8 bases stayed unmatched. This CDR3 spans 15 amino acids. CDR3 in DNA: TGTGCCAGCAACACCCCCGGGACTAGCTCCTACGAGCAGTACTTC. Translated: CASNTPGTSSYEQYF.

This chain uses TRBV5-3 with TRBJ1-2, with D maybe TRBD1 (6 bases). TRBV5-3 counts as an open reading frame of uncertain function. The ends were cut back, 4 bases at V and 1 base at J, with 14 bases in the middle. The CDR3 runs 15 residues. This CDR3 is CARSPRDMDNYGYTF. CDR3 coding DNA: TGTGCCAGAAGCCCTCGGGACATGGATAACTATGGCTACACCTTC.

V usage is TRBV6-5 and J usage is TRBJ1-1; D gene unclear. Germline V gene sequence: CDR1 MNHEY, CDR2 SVGAGI. The germline V and J ends were trimmed by 7 bases and 1 base, with 10 bases remaining between them. The CDR3 has 13 amino acids. The CDR3 reads CASTSFKNTEAFF. The CDR3 coding sequence is TGTGCCAGCACCAGTTTCAAGAACACTGAAGCTTTCTTT.

As for this clone: The same CDR3 can be traced to other DNA sequences in this sample. The V call is TRBV6-5, the J call TRBJ2-2; D unclear. The V and J ends lost 5 bases and 2 bases respectively, with 3 bases between them. The CDR3 has 12 amino acids. The germline V gene has CDR1 MNHEY and CDR2 SVGAGI. The CDR3 reads CASSPNTGELFF. Here the CDR3 DNA reads TGTGCCAGCAGTCCTAACACCGGGGAGCTGTTTTTT.

This CDR3 reads CASSTGQTSYNEQFF. The CDR3 DNA reads TGTGCCAGCAGCACGGGACAGACCTCCTACAATGAGCAGTTCTTC. The V call is TRBV11-3, the J call TRBJ2-1, with TRBD1 matching 7 bases. J was trimmed by 0 bases and V by 5 bases; bases with no gene match: 4. Germline V gene sequence: CDR1 SGHNT, CDR2 YENEEA. The CDR3 length is 15 residues.

The V and J genes are TRBV18 and TRBJ2-7; 7 nucleotides match TRBD1. The CDR3 extends over 15 amino acids. In germline, CDR1 is KGHSH, CDR2 LQKENI. Trimming cost V 3 bases and J 5 bases; bases outside gene matches: 10. CDR3 region: CASSPPTGWLNEQYF. The CDR3 DNA is TGTGCCAGCTCACCCCCGACAGGGTGGCTAAACGAGCAGTACTTC.

The chain has TRBV14 and TRBJ1-6; 10 bases are a match to TRBD1. The CDR3 has 14 residues. CDR1 is SGHDN, CDR2 FVKESK, per germline. V lost 5 bases to trimming and J lost 10 bases; unmatched junction nucleotides: 5. The CDR3 loop reads CASSGQGEGSPLHF. In DNA, the CDR3 is TGTGCCAGCAGCGGACAGGGGGAAGGCTCACCCCTCCACTTT.

The gene calls are TRBV4-3 and TRBJ1-4; a weak D match, TRBD1 (5 bases). Trimming took 0 bases from V and 8 from J, leaving 16 bases between them. CDR3 size: 16 residues. Germline V gene sequence: CDR1 LGHNA, CDR2 YSLEER. Written as DNA, the CDR3 is TGCGCCAGCAGCCAAGATCCCGGGGCGGGGAAGGAAAAACTGTTTTTT. It specifies CASSQDPGAGKEKLFF.

The rearrangement uses TRBV3-1 (or the pseudogene TRBV3-2) and TRBJ2-7; 10 bases align to TRBD2. With 2 bases clipped from V and 3 bases from J, the junction kept 7 bases outside the gene matches. The germline CDR1 and CDR2 sequences are LGHDT and YNNKEL (reference sequence). This CDR3 is 16 amino acids long. CDR3 region: CASSQPEAGGDYEQYF. CDR3 DNA: TGTGCCAGCAGCCAACCCGAAGCGGGAGGGGACTACGAGCAGTACTTC.

The V call is TRBV11-2, the J call TRBJ2-5; TRBD1 matches 11 bases. The junction had 10 bases not matched to a gene; V was cut back by 5 bases and J by 5 bases. Germline CDR1 and CDR2: SGHAT and FQNNGV. This CDR3 contains 16 residues. CDR3 DNA sequence: TGTGCCAGCAGCACACTCGGACAGGGGGCATCTGAGACCCAGTACTTC. It translates to CASSTLGQGASETQYF.

To note about this clone: Other DNA sequences in the same sample also yield this CDR3. V is TRBV2 and J is TRBJ2-7; 9 nucleotides align to TRBD1. This CDR3 is built from 12 residues. J was trimmed by 4 bases and V by 6 bases; bases with no gene match: 1. Germline V gives CDR1 SNHLY, CDR2 FYNNEI. This chain's CDR3 is CASRQGAYEQYF. The CDR3 DNA reads TGTGCCAGCAGACAGGGGGCTTACGAGCAGTACTTC.

The genes are TRBV18 and TRBJ2-3; D not certain. In germline, CDR1 is KGHSH, CDR2 LQKENI. CDR3 length: 13 amino acids. V shed 2 bases and J shed 3 bases, with 6 bases lying between them. The CDR3 DNA follows: TGTGCCAGCTCACCATCCCTGACAGATACGCAGTATTTT. Translating gives CASSPSLTDTQYF.